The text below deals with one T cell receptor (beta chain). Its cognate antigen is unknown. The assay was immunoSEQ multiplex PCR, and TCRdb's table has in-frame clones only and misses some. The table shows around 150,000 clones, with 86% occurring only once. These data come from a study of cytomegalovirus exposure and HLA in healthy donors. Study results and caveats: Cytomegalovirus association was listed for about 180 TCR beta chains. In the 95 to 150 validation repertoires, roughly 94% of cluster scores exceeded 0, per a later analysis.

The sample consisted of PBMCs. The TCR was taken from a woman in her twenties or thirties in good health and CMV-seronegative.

The CDR3 spells CASSFSFPETGYSNQPQHF. The CDR3, as DNA: TGTGCCAGCAGTTTTTCATTCCCCGAGACAGGATATAGCAATCAGCCCCAGCATTTT. The genes are TRBV28 and TRBJ1-5; possibly TRBD1 for D (6 bases). V was shortened by 3 bases and J by 0 bases, with 21 bases between the two germline ends. The CDR3 runs 19 residues. Per the germline V gene, CDR1 is MDHEN and CDR2 is SYDVKM. The whole variable domain, remainder taken from reference TRBV28 and TRBJ1-5, is DVKVTQSSRYLVKRTGEKVFLECVQDMDHENMFWYRQDPGLGLRLIYFSYDVKMKEKGDIPEGYSVSREKKERFSLILESASTNQTSMYLCASSFSFPETGYSNQPQHFGDGTRLSIL.